A selection of T cell receptor beta chains follows, all from one sample in a study of blood T cell repertoires in COVID-19. This table comes from immunoSEQ multiplex PCR, and its TCRdb copy is limited to in-frame clones, with some not included. In the table there are about 250,000 clones, roughly 89% of which are singletons. The sample taken for sequencing was peripheral blood. These receptor sequences come from a woman aged 25 to 45 with active or convalescent COVID-19. The conserved cysteine and the conserved F or W are not part of the CDR3 here.

CDR3 length: 9
V gene: TRBV13
CDR3 protein: ASSLRYEQY

CDR3 length: 13
V gene: TRBV7-2
CDR3 protein: ASSPYAAGTGELF

CDR3 length: 13
V gene: TRBV3-1/TRBV3-2
CDR3 protein: ASSPRDRLNYGYT

CDR3 length: 15
V gene: TRBV7-2
CDR3 protein: ASSLSLLGAGGETQY

CDR3 length: 12
V gene: TRBV6-2/TRBV6-3
CDR3 protein: ASSFDRGDNEQF

CDR3 length: 13
V gene: TRBV14
CDR3 protein: ASSQMTGANSPLH

CDR3 length: 12
V gene: TRBV6-6
CDR3 protein: ASRLEGVGYGYT

CDR3 length: 10
V gene: TRBV7-2
CDR3 protein: ASSRSSYEQY

CDR3 length: 12
V gene: TRBV18
CDR3 protein: ASSRQNSNQPQH

CDR3 length: 13
V gene: TRBV5-1
CDR3 protein: ASSLRGGVLYEQY

CDR3 length: 12
V gene: TRBV5-1
CDR3 protein: ASSPEGTGGGYT

CDR3 length: 10
V gene: TRBV12-3/TRBV12-4
CDR3 protein: ASSLVGDEQF

CDR3 length: 11
V gene: TRBV30
CDR3 protein: AWGEGGSETQY

CDR3 length: 15
V gene: TRBV4-1
CDR3 protein: ASSQVGAGGPMAEQF

CDR3 length: 10
V gene: TRBV24-1
CDR3 protein: ATSQGPYGYT

CDR3 length: 13
V gene: TRBV5-1
CDR3 protein: ASSSRWGGQETQY

CDR3 length: 13
V gene: TRBV6-6
CDR3 protein: ASSLSRQTDTEAF

CDR3 length: 15
V gene: TRBV27
CDR3 protein: ASSSTPITREGQPQH

CDR3 length: 12
V gene: TRBV7-2
CDR3 protein: ASSLVGPGTTLF

CDR3 length: 12
V gene: TRBV10-3
CDR3 protein: AISARGGEDGYT

CDR3 length: 14
V gene: TRBV19
CDR3 protein: ASRAGFSTFGEKLF

CDR3 length: 12
V gene: TRBV10-3
CDR3 protein: AISEDYRDRGYT

CDR3 length: 16
V gene: TRBV5-1
CDR3 protein: ASSSRLLAGGNKETQY

CDR3 length: 13
V gene: TRBV4-1
CDR3 protein: ASSQVAGGTGEQY

CDR3 length: 14
V gene: TRBV6-6
CDR3 protein: ASSLGQGGLTDTQY

CDR3 length: 14
V gene: TRBV7-9
CDR3 protein: ASSARLQGELDEQY

CDR3 length: 16
V gene: TRBV19
CDR3 protein: ASSARTGGGGLNTEAF

CDR3 length: 13
V gene: TRBV6-4
CDR3 protein: ASSGPGQGNEKLF

CDR3 length: 13
V gene: TRBV18
CDR3 protein: ASSPPGTLSYEQY

CDR3 length: 13
V gene: TRBV9
CDR3 protein: ASSVRDSPNEKLF

CDR3 length: 10
V gene: TRBV10-2
CDR3 protein: ASSETRDEQY

CDR3 length: 14
V gene: TRBV28
CDR3 protein: ASAGRDRGRLNEQF

CDR3 length: 11
V gene: TRBV5-4
CDR3 protein: ASSADRDTEAF

CDR3 length: 13
V gene: TRBV6-1
CDR3 protein: ASSEDGSHNSPLH

CDR3 length: 11
V gene: TRBV28
CDR3 protein: ASSYAGNYGYT

CDR3 length: 11
V gene: TRBV7-2
CDR3 protein: ASSLRGGTEAF

CDR3 length: 13
V gene: TRBV5-4
CDR3 protein: ASSLKTDDGEKLF

CDR3 length: 12
V gene: TRBV7-3
CDR3 protein: ASSLSGGDQPQH